The rows below give T cell receptor beta chains drawn from one sample of a study of blood T cell repertoires in COVID-19. TCRdb keeps only in-frame clones here, not all; method: immunoSEQ multiplex PCR. This table has 46,000 or so clones, 70% to 90% appearing once. The sequencing input was peripheral blood. The receptors were gathered from a woman of 80 years or more with COVID-19, enrolled during active disease. Each CDR3 is given without its conserved first and last residue. Fields, in order: J gene, V gene, CDR3 protein.

TRBJ1-2 TRBV27 ASSFDPGQTNYGYT
TRBJ1-5 TRBV7-2 ASSLGQYSNQPQH
TRBJ1-5 TRBV19 ASSRKARDSAQH
TRBJ1-1 TRBV24-1 ATSDPGRGTEAF
TRBJ1-2 TRBV19 ASSIPGQGISGYT
TRBJ2-7 TRBV11-3 ASSLGTGGLYEQY
TRBJ1-1 TRBV28 ASSLYSEAF
TRBJ2-7 TRBV3-1/TRBV3-2 ASSQAYGLANYEQY
TRBJ1-4 TRBV6-5 ASSATKGGNEKLF
TRBJ1-1 TRBV7-8 ASSWRQQGAWTEAF
TRBJ1-2 TRBV2 ASSEATAYGYT
TRBJ2-5 TRBV5-1 ASSPQLADQETQY
TRBJ1-6 TRBV9 ASSVGGLHNSPLH
TRBJ2-3 TRBV24-1 ATSTGLAGTDTQY
TRBJ2-5 TRBV18 ASGQGAQETQY
TRBJ1-6 TRBV10-1 ASRKDRRNGSLH
TRBJ2-7 TRBV6-2/TRBV6-3 ASSYDGGSYEQY
TRBJ2-1 TRBV29-1 SVGGTSGRSYNEQF
TRBJ1-1 TRBV19 ASSTTRTGGISAF
TRBJ1-4 TRBV18 ASSPRQGATNEKLF
TRBJ2-2 TRBV6-2/TRBV6-3 ASSYRGQARTGELF
TRBJ1-1 TRBV10-3 AISESGDRPSTEAF